The clone carrying this T cell receptor (beta chain) occurred once. Its target is unknown. This sample was included in a study of post-analysis software for immune sequencing data. Across the study: The cohort encompassed relapsing-remitting, secondary progressive and progressive-relapsing multiple sclerosis disease courses. Study-level points and caveats: Samples sharing a preparation batch grouped tightly together when assessed by F measure. Controls significantly exceeded multiple sclerosis patients in normalized Chao1 diversity. Four or five TRBV segments (TRBV5-6, TRBV5-1 and TRBV20-1 among them) occurred more frequently in patients than in controls.

V lost 3 bases and J lost 2; bases outside the gene matches: 13. Germline V gives CDR1 MNHEY, CDR2 SVGAGI. This CDR3 is built from 19 residues. Unique-molecular-identifier-tagged TCR beta cDNA libraries were used. T cells numbering about 0.85 to 10 million yielded some 500,000 cDNA molecules. Each CDR3 protein is one row after TCRdb ran MiXCR on the PCR reads. The sample has hundreds of thousands of distinct CDR3 sequences; 30% are singletons. What was sequenced was blood. The sequence was collected from a girl under 18 with multiple sclerosis. The chain is built from TRBV6-5 and TRBJ2-5; 12 nucleotides match TRBD1. The CDR3 reads CASSYDAGTGGAGQETQYF. In nucleotides, the CDR3 is TGTGCCAGCAGTTATGATGCCGGGACAGGGGGCGCGGGGCAAGAGACCCAGTACTTC.